The subject of this entry is one T cell receptor (beta chain). Its recognized antigen is unknown. No clone much larger than this one lies a single base away; base qualities are absent. This sample stems from a study of blood T cells in healthy people across ages (dated by TCRdb to 2014 to 2015). Background on the whole study: Template switching captured roughly one uniquely barcoded TCR beta cDNA molecule per two T cells in model experiments. Using deep sequencing normalized with unique cDNA molecular identifiers, the study measured how TCR beta repertoire diversity changes with age. The donors were split into four age groups: young (average about 15 years), middle-aged (39), aged (approximately 59) and long-lived (over 80). Two additional independent replicas of 1 million unique cDNA reads from the same blood draw were analyzed for two donors (one aged 18 to 30 and one aged 80 or older). The research as a whole found: Bulk unsorted PBMC profiling prevented conclusive comparison of naive and antigen-experienced compartments. Estimates of total diversity based on one million sequenced T cells were considered lower bounds and underestimates. Because the CMV infection status of the donors was unknown, age-related changes in expanded clonotypes may potentially have been confounded. As age increased, observed TCR beta diversity per million T cells dropped in a roughly linear way, and a significant reduction was already evident by age around 41. There was a strong correlation between observed TCR beta diversity and the percentage of naive T cells measured by flow cytometry. Compared with the aged group, the long-lived group had more naive CD4+ T cells, fewer expanded clones and increased TCR diversity, suggesting age selection.

The library was produced with 5' RACE. Reads for this sample came from an Illumina HiSeq 2500. A second PCR of roughly 6 to 11 cycles was run with a J-beta primer mix and a sample-barcoded 5' primer. A unique molecular identifier was introduced onto each TCR beta cDNA molecule by a template-switch 5' adaptor carrying 12 random nucleotides. Each sample yielded at least 3 million CDR3-containing paired-end reads. First-strand cDNA was synthesized from all RNA with the Mint cDNA synthesis kit, primed by a TRBC-specific oligonucleotide. After uracil-DNA glycosylase treatment, a first 18-cycle PCR used universal primers M1SS and BC2_uni_R on all cDNA. The paper's processing steps were these. Normalization of each sample was performed by random selection of 1 million high-quality reads, each carrying a distinct molecular identifier. Instead of being binned into consensus sequences, reads that shared molecular identifiers were thrown out. CDR3 identification, clonotype clustering and error correction used MiTCR with a Q25 quality threshold and the strictest error-elimination algorithm. Lower-bound total TCR beta diversity was estimated with a nonparametric unseen species model using Euler transformation. TCRdb itself trimmed the public reads at Q25 with fastp, ran MiXCR and retained productive beta chains. Entries that share a CDR3 protein sequence are merged under the most common genes and DNA. These V and J calls rely on TCRdb rather than the paper's analysis. In all, the sample holds hundreds of thousands of distinct CDR3 sequences, and roughly 26% of those were seen once. About 3% of the sample belongs to the ten largest clones.

Donors were a few dozen systemically healthy Caucasian individuals from Russia aged roughly 6 to 95 years. Each donor gave about 11 milliliters of peripheral blood, drawn into EDTA-treated Vacutainer tubes. Ficoll-Paque density-gradient centrifugation was used to isolate PBMCs, with at least 7 million obtained per sample. Trizol reagent was used to extract total RNA from PBMCs, with at least 5 micrograms per sample. The percentages of naive CD45RAhigh/CD27high T cells were determined by flow cytometry on a PBMC aliquot from every donor. The same specimen was also included in a second study, on T cells of mothers and their children. Reported in the second study: Nine systemically healthy Caucasian individuals, comprising three mothers and their six children, were included as donors. cDNA synthesis consumed the entire amount of extracted RNA, loaded at 1.5 ug RNA in each 15 ul reaction. In the second PCR, sample barcodes and 2-4 random nucleotides were introduced via the M1S primer. Over 8 million TCR beta CDR3 reads were obtained for each mother, and 2.5 million to 3 million reads were obtained for each child. In both related and unrelated pairs, thymic selection shapes the output of TCR recombination in a similar way, with inherited differences having only a minor effect. Normalized repertoire overlap was always found to be slightly, but never significantly, higher in related mother-child pairs than in unrelated mother-child pairs. No persistent microchimeric T cell clones were detected, at a sensitivity of about 100 clones per million clonotypes. In the study, deep NGS was used to compare the TCR beta repertoires of mothers and children, and features distinguishing related mother-child pairs from unrelated individuals were sought. Mothers averaged about 37 +/- 4 years of age and children averaged around 10 +/- 4 years. After adapter ligation with NEBNext reagents, the libraries were sequenced on Illumina HiSeq 2000 with 100+100 nt paired-end reads. To prevent cross-contamination, the mother and child libraries were prepared one month apart and sequenced in separate runs. Each donor had between about 450,000 and 2,100,000 distinct TCR beta clonotypes identified. Naive TCR beta clonotypes were estimated from low-frequency clonotypes matched to each donor's FACS-determined naive share, without sorting.

Source material: blood. The sequence was collected from a boy younger than 18 in good health.

The CDR3 region: CASSLVVGASEKLFF. The DNA sequence is as follows: TGTGCCAGCAGCTTAGTGGTCGGGGCAAGTGAAAAACTGTTTTTT. The rearranged segments are TRBV7-2 and TRBJ1-4; tentative D gene TRBD1, with 5 bases matching. According to the germline V gene, CDR1 reads SGHTA and CDR2 reads FQGNSA. The CDR3, from cysteine to phenylalanine, totals 15 residues. Only the CDR3 part of the read is kept: 45 bases, read in frame from the first base. Trimming takes 1 base from V and 7 bases from J, and the germline ends sit 13 bases apart.